This is a list of T cell receptor beta chains from one sample in a study of cytomegalovirus exposure and HLA in healthy donors. The method was immunoSEQ multiplex PCR; TCRdb's version includes in-frame clones alone and lacks a portion of them. The sample features 85,000 or so clones, with around 1.1% in its top ten. Material for sequencing was PBMCs. The source of these receptors is a young woman in good health and CMV-seronegative. The CDR3 runs from the conserved cysteine through the conserved F or W. Fields, in order: J gene, V gene, D gene, CDR3 protein, CDR3 DNA. D genes are given only for firm matches.

j_gene: TRBJ2-7; v_gene: TRBV15; d_gene: TRBD1; CDR3aa: CATSRTRDSFYEQYF; CDR3nt: TGTGCCACCAGCAGGACAAGGGACAGCTTTTACGAGCAGTACTTC
j_gene: TRBJ2-7; v_gene: TRBV5-1; d_gene: -; CDR3aa: CASSLDRDLYEQYF; CDR3nt: TGCGCCAGCAGCCTAGACAGAGATCTATACGAGCAGTACTTC
j_gene: TRBJ2-1; v_gene: TRBV7-9; d_gene: TRBD2; CDR3aa: CASSLGLAGAGGRDEQFF; CDR3nt: TGTGCCAGCAGCTTGGGACTAGCGGGAGCCGGAGGCCGAGATGAGCAGTTCTTC
j_gene: TRBJ1-1; v_gene: TRBV30; d_gene: -; CDR3aa: CAWTLGPAGTEAFF; CDR3nt: TGTGCCTGGACTTTAGGACCTGCGGGCACTGAAGCTTTCTTT
j_gene: TRBJ2-5; v_gene: TRBV4-1; d_gene: -; CDR3aa: CASSQEPGLREQYF; CDR3nt: TGCGCCAGCAGCCAAGAACCAGGGCTTCGGGAGCAGTACTTC
j_gene: TRBJ2-7; v_gene: TRBV2; d_gene: -; CDR3aa: CASSEWLGRDYEQYF; CDR3nt: TGTGCCAGCAGTGAATGGTTGGGCAGGGATTACGAGCAGTACTTC
j_gene: TRBJ1-3; v_gene: TRBV6-5; d_gene: -; CDR3aa: CATWSQGSSGNTIYF; CDR3nt: TGTGCCACCTGGTCTCAGGGGAGCTCTGGAAACACCATATATTTT
j_gene: TRBJ2-5; v_gene: TRBV7-6; d_gene: -; CDR3aa: CASSRRGGARLGGETQYF; CDR3nt: TGTGCCAGCAGCCGGAGGGGGGGGGCCCGGCTTGGCGGGGAGACCCAGTACTTC
j_gene: TRBJ2-7; v_gene: TRBV18; d_gene: TRBD2; CDR3aa: CASSPPTSSGGAAYEQYF; CDR3nt: TGTGCCAGCTCACCACCGACGTCTAGCGGGGGGGCCGCCTACGAGCAGTACTTC
j_gene: TRBJ2-3; v_gene: TRBV5-1; d_gene: TRBD2; CDR3aa: CASSLRVAGGRADTQYF; CDR3nt: TGCGCCAGCAGCTTACGGGTAGCGGGGGGGCGTGCAGATACGCAGTATTTT
j_gene: TRBJ1-1; v_gene: TRBV27; d_gene: TRBD1; CDR3aa: CASSTGAQRAFF; CDR3nt: TGTGCCAGCAGTACAGGGGCTCAGAGAGCTTTCTTT
j_gene: TRBJ1-2; v_gene: TRBV30; d_gene: TRBD1; CDR3aa: CAWSVQGGPRGYGYTF; CDR3nt: TGTGCCTGGAGTGTACAAGGGGGACCCAGGGGGTATGGCTACACCTTC
j_gene: TRBJ2-2; v_gene: TRBV5-1; d_gene: TRBD2; CDR3aa: CASSFPGLAGDTGELFF; CDR3nt: TGCGCCAGCAGCTTTCCGGGACTAGCGGGAGACACCGGGGAGCTGTTTTTT
j_gene: TRBJ2-1; v_gene: TRBV29-1; d_gene: TRBD1; CDR3aa: CSVLTGGDEQFF; CDR3nt: TGCAGCGTCCTAACAGGGGGTGATGAGCAGTTCTTC
j_gene: TRBJ1-5; v_gene: TRBV19; d_gene: -; CDR3aa: CASSIDSDRYQPQHF; CDR3nt: TGTGCCAGTAGTATCGATTCGGACAGATATCAGCCCCAGCATTTT
j_gene: TRBJ2-1; v_gene: TRBV4-1; d_gene: TRBD2; CDR3aa: CASSPIAGGDNEQFF; CDR3nt: TGCGCCAGCAGCCCCATAGCGGGAGGGGACAATGAGCAGTTCTTC
j_gene: TRBJ2-1; v_gene: TRBV19; d_gene: TRBD2; CDR3aa: CASSTGGAYNEQFF; CDR3nt: TGTGCCAGTAGTACCGGGGGGGCCTACAATGAGCAGTTCTTC
j_gene: TRBJ2-7; v_gene: TRBV11-2; d_gene: TRBD1; CDR3aa: CASSQRVMAGGVAYEQYF; CDR3nt: TGTGCCAGCAGCCAAAGAGTTATGGCAGGGGGCGTCGCCTACGAGCAGTACTTC
j_gene: TRBJ2-7; v_gene: TRBV15; d_gene: -; CDR3aa: CATSLSTLNYEQYF; CDR3nt: TGTGCCACCTCACTATCGACTCTTAACTACGAGCAGTACTTC
j_gene: TRBJ2-5; v_gene: TRBV4-1; d_gene: TRBD1; CDR3aa: CASSQTTGGETQYF; CDR3nt: TGCGCCAGCAGCCAGACGACAGGGGGTGAGACCCAGTACTTC
j_gene: TRBJ2-7; v_gene: TRBV7-9; d_gene: -; CDR3aa: CASSSRGYEQYF; CDR3nt: TGTGCCAGCAGCAGCCGAGGTTACGAGCAGTACTTC
j_gene: TRBJ2-2; v_gene: TRBV27; d_gene: -; CDR3aa: CASSPNTDKTGELFF; CDR3nt: TGTGCCAGCAGTCCGAACACCGACAAGACCGGGGAGCTGTTTTTT
j_gene: TRBJ1-2; v_gene: TRBV4-2; d_gene: -; CDR3aa: CASSQEASIRGRKYGYTF; CDR3nt: TGTGCCAGCAGCCAAGAGGCCTCGATAAGGGGCAGGAAATATGGCTACACCTTC
j_gene: TRBJ2-5; v_gene: TRBV27; d_gene: TRBD2; CDR3aa: CASSTQTSGSDLQETQYF; CDR3nt: TGTGCCAGCAGCACCCAGACTAGCGGGAGTGACCTCCAAGAGACCCAGTACTTC
j_gene: TRBJ1-4; v_gene: TRBV28; d_gene: -; CDR3aa: CASSLSQGGVSRKLFF; CDR3nt: TGTGCCAGCAGTTTAAGCCAGGGCGGGGTATCGCGAAAACTGTTTTTT
j_gene: TRBJ2-3; v_gene: TRBV27; d_gene: TRBD2; CDR3aa: CASRLAFGTDTQYF; CDR3nt: TGTGCCAGCAGACTAGCGTTTGGTACAGATACGCAGTATTTT
j_gene: TRBJ2-1; v_gene: TRBV30; d_gene: TRBD2; CDR3aa: CAWSIAGGDNEQFF; CDR3nt: TGTGCCTGGAGTATAGCGGGAGGTGACAATGAGCAGTTCTTC
j_gene: TRBJ1-2; v_gene: TRBV7-9; d_gene: -; CDR3aa: CASSRDGGYSNYGYTF; CDR3nt: TGTGCCAGCAGCCGGGACGGGGGATACTCTAACTATGGCTACACCTTC
j_gene: TRBJ1-1; v_gene: TRBV10-1; d_gene: -; CDR3aa: CASSGDSPGDTEAFF; CDR3nt: TGCGCCAGCAGTGGGGACTCTCCTGGGGACACTGAAGCTTTCTTT
j_gene: TRBJ2-2; v_gene: TRBV19; d_gene: TRBD2; CDR3aa: CASSIIGLAGGPGTGELFF; CDR3nt: TGTGCCAGTAGTATAATCGGACTAGCGGGAGGGCCAGGGACCGGGGAGCTGTTTTTT
j_gene: TRBJ2-3; v_gene: TRBV7-6; d_gene: TRBD1; CDR3aa: CASSSTGGATDTQYF; CDR3nt: TGTGCCAGCAGCTCGACAGGGGGGGCCACAGATACGCAGTATTTT
j_gene: TRBJ1-3; v_gene: TRBV19; d_gene: -; CDR3aa: CASSISLNPGNTIYF; CDR3nt: TGTGCCAGTAGTATCTCCCTTAACCCAGGGAACACCATATATTTT
j_gene: TRBJ1-1; v_gene: TRBV18; d_gene: -; CDR3aa: CASSPQGPGTEAFF; CDR3nt: TGTGCCAGCTCACCCCAGGGCCCGGGCACTGAAGCTTTCTTT
j_gene: TRBJ2-2; v_gene: TRBV30; d_gene: -; CDR3aa: CAWSTGNTGELFF; CDR3nt: TGTGCCTGGAGTACAGGGAACACCGGGGAGCTGTTTTTT
j_gene: TRBJ2-2; v_gene: TRBV7-9; d_gene: -; CDR3aa: CASSSVDGEHGTGELFF; CDR3nt: TGTGCCAGCAGCTCCGTAGACGGAGAACACGGCACCGGGGAGCTGTTTTTT
j_gene: TRBJ2-5; v_gene: TRBV7-2; d_gene: -; CDR3aa: CASSLGGLMEETQYF; CDR3nt: TGTGCCAGCAGCTTAGGCGGGCTGATGGAGGAGACCCAGTACTTC
j_gene: TRBJ2-2; v_gene: TRBV2; d_gene: TRBD2; CDR3aa: CASSAAGGGTGELFF; CDR3nt: TGTGCCAGCAGTGCAGCGGGAGGGGGGACCGGGGAGCTGTTTTTT
j_gene: TRBJ2-3; v_gene: TRBV18; d_gene: -; CDR3aa: CASSPKTGAIDTQYF; CDR3nt: TGTGCCAGCTCACCAAAGACGGGAGCTATAGATACGCAGTATTTT
j_gene: TRBJ2-7; v_gene: TRBV5-4; d_gene: TRBD2; CDR3aa: CASTIGAGGTHEQYF; CDR3nt: TGTGCCAGCACTATCGGAGCGGGGGGTACCCACGAGCAGTACTTC
j_gene: TRBJ2-4; v_gene: TRBV19; d_gene: -; CDR3aa: CASSVRHGTQGKNIQYF; CDR3nt: TGTGCCAGTAGTGTTAGGCACGGGACACAGGGAAAAAACATTCAGTACTTC
j_gene: TRBJ2-1; v_gene: TRBV9; d_gene: -; CDR3aa: CASSVAGSPGEQFF; CDR3nt: TGTGCCAGCAGCGTAGCGGGCTCGCCGGGGGAGCAGTTCTTC
j_gene: TRBJ1-1; v_gene: TRBV5-6; d_gene: TRBD1; CDR3aa: CASRRTGPNTEAFF; CDR3nt: TGTGCCAGCAGGAGGACAGGCCCCAACACTGAAGCTTTCTTT
j_gene: TRBJ2-5; v_gene: TRBV5-1; d_gene: TRBD1; CDR3aa: CASRSGQGARETQYF; CDR3nt: TGCGCCAGCAGGTCGGGACAGGGGGCGAGGGAGACCCAGTACTTC
j_gene: TRBJ2-1; v_gene: TRBV5-1; d_gene: TRBD2; CDR3aa: CASSFGTSGRGSYNEQFF; CDR3nt: TGCGCCAGCAGCTTCGGGACTAGCGGGAGGGGGTCCTACAATGAGCAGTTCTTC
j_gene: TRBJ2-3; v_gene: TRBV10-3; d_gene: TRBD1; CDR3aa: CAISESLGTGYTDTQYF; CDR3nt: TGTGCCATCAGTGAGTCCCTAGGGACAGGGTACACAGATACGCAGTATTTT
j_gene: TRBJ2-7; v_gene: TRBV7-6; d_gene: -; CDR3aa: CASSLASDYAYEQYF; CDR3nt: TGTGCCAGCAGCTTAGCCTCGGACTATGCCTACGAGCAGTACTTC
j_gene: TRBJ2-1; v_gene: TRBV5-1; d_gene: TRBD1; CDR3aa: CASSSQGAHEQFF; CDR3nt: TGCGCCAGCAGCTCACAGGGGGCCCATGAGCAGTTCTTC
j_gene: TRBJ1-1; v_gene: TRBV6-4; d_gene: -; CDR3aa: CASSEEENTEAFF; CDR3nt: TGTGCCAGCAGTGAAGAGGAGAACACTGAAGCTTTCTTT
j_gene: TRBJ2-5; v_gene: TRBV25-1; d_gene: TRBD2; CDR3aa: CASSATQRLAGVGENQYF; CDR3nt: TGTGCCAGCAGTGCAACCCAAAGACTAGCGGGAGTAGGAGAGAACCAGTACTTC
j_gene: TRBJ2-5; v_gene: TRBV5-1; d_gene: TRBD2; CDR3aa: CASSLGQRGETQYF; CDR3nt: TGCGCCAGCAGCTTGGGCCAGCGGGGGGAGACCCAGTACTTC
j_gene: TRBJ2-3; v_gene: TRBV7-2; d_gene: -; CDR3aa: CASSPRGDRSTDTQYF; CDR3nt: TGTGCCAGCAGCCCTAGGGGGGACAGATCCACAGATACGCAGTATTTT
j_gene: TRBJ1-2; v_gene: TRBV5-1; d_gene: TRBD1; CDR3aa: CASSLAGQGHYGYTF; CDR3nt: TGCGCCAGCAGCTTGGCCGGACAGGGGCACTATGGCTACACCTTC
j_gene: TRBJ1-1; v_gene: TRBV7-9; d_gene: -; CDR3aa: CASSLAGGIQADEAFF; CDR3nt: TGTGCCAGCAGCTTAGCCGGCGGTATACAGGCCGATGAAGCTTTCTTT
j_gene: TRBJ2-7; v_gene: TRBV7-9; d_gene: -; CDR3aa: CASSSSGWGYEQYF; CDR3nt: TGTGCCAGCAGCTCTTCAGGGTGGGGCTACGAGCAGTACTTC